This note documents a single T cell receptor (beta chain) sequence. What it binds is not known. The table came from immunoSEQ multiplex PCR; TCRdb's copy has only in-frame clones and leaves some out. The sample gives about 58,000 clones, around 84% of which show up once; about 7% is in the top ten. Time point indicated: week 5, during vaccination. What each vaccine dose contained was 300 ug of mutant IDH1 20-mer peptide, accompanied by topical imiquimod. This CDR3 is 13 amino acids long. V was trimmed by 4 bases and J by 1 base, leaving 6 bases between them. Germline V gene sequence: CDR1 WNHNN, CDR2 SYGVQD (reference sequence). The entry originates in a study of a mutant IDH1 vaccine in newly diagnosed glioma.

This sequence was found in a woman in her forties or fifties with glioma. The rearrangement uses TRBV10-1 and TRBJ2-3; unclear D gene. This specimen consisted of PBMCs, obtained from a glioma patient whose treatment included an IDH1 peptide vaccine. The CDR3 region is CASSGTGTDTQYF. The CDR3 DNA sequence: TGCGCCAGCAGTGGAACAGGCACAGATACGCAGTATTTT.